This T cell receptor (beta chain) was identified during a study of radiotherapy plus CTLA-4 blockade in lung cancer. Across the whole study: Around a sixth of patients responded objectively, and 31% achieved disease control.

The data were produced by immunoSEQ multiplex PCR, yet TCRdb's version contains in-frame clones alone and is incomplete. This repertoire shows roughly 45,000 clones, around 63% found once; its top ten account for about a fifth. A few counts support this clone. CDR3 size: 16 residues. The V end lost 5 bases, the J end lost 6 bases, and 24 bases lay between the germline ends. CDR1 is SGHRS and CDR2 is YFSETQ in the germline V gene. Patients had chemo-refractory metastatic non-small-cell lung cancer and received focal radiation plus CTLA-4 blockade that used ipilimumab. The clonotype was recovered from a human donor with non-small cell lung cancer who had a partial response to radiotherapy plus ipilimumab. This sample comprised peripheral blood, obtained from a patient treated with radiotherapy plus ipilimumab. This chain joins TRBV5-1 and TRBJ2-7; D perhaps matches TRBD2 (5 bases). The CDR3 coding sequence is TGCGCCAGCAGTCTACCCGGTCCGGCGGGTTTGGGCGAGCAGTACTTC. This sequence encodes CASSLPGPAGLGEQYF.